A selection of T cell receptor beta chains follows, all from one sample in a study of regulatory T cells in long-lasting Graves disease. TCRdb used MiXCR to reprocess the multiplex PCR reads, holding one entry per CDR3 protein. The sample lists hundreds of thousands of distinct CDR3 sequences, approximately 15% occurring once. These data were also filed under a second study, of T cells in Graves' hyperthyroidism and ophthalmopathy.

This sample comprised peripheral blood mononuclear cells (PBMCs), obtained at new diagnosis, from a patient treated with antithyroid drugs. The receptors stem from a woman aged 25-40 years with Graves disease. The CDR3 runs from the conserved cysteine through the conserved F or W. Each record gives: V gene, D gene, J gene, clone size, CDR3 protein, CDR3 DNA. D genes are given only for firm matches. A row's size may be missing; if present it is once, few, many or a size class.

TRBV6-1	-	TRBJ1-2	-	CASRGPGGRDGYTF	TGTGCCAGCAGGGGGCCGGGGGGCAGGGATGGCTACACCTTC
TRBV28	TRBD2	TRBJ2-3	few	CASSPGLKTGLAGGPSTDTQYF	TGTGCCAGCAGTCCCGGCCTCAAAACGGGACTAGCGGGAGGGCCTTCTACAGATACGCAGTATTTT
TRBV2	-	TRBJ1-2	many	CASSRLGGATNYGYTF	TGTGCCAGCAGTCGTTTAGGGGGGGCGACTAACTATGGCTACACCTTC
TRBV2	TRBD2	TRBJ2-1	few	CASLYTGGNYNEQFF	TGTGCCAGCCTCTATACGGGGGGAAACTACAATGAGCAGTTCTTC
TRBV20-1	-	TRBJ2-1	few	CSARVSPLNEQFF	TGCAGTGCTAGGGTGTCCCCTCTCAATGAGCAGTTCTTC
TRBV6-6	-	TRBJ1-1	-	CASSYSSGNAEAFF	TGTGCCAGCAGTTACTCGTCAGGGAACGCTGAAGCTTTCTTT
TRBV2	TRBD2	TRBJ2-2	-	CASREASTGELFF	TGTGCCAGCCGGGAGGCTAGCACCGGGGAGCTGTTTTTT
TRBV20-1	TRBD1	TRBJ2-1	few	CSAPRDSYNEQFF	TGCAGTGCTCCAAGGGACAGTTACAATGAGCAGTTCTTC
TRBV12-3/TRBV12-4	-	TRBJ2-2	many	CASSIGRANTGELFF	TGTGCCAGCAGTATTGGCCGGGCTAACACCGGGGAGCTGTTTTTT
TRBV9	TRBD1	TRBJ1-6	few	CASSEGQGLTLHF	TGTGCCAGCAGCGAGGGACAGGGCTTAACCCTCCACTTT
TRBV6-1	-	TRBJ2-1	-	CVSRGGLSYNEQFF	TGTGTCAGCAGAGGGGGGTTATCCTACAATGAGCAGTTCTTC
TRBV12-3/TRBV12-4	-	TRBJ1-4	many	CASSFGGFNEKLFF	TGTGCCAGCAGTTTCGGAGGCTTCAATGAAAAACTGTTTTTT
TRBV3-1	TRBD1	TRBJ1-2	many	CASSPRQGRGYTF	TGTGCCAGCAGCCCCCGACAGGGTCGAGGCTACACCTTC
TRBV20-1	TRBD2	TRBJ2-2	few	CSARRSGKNTGELFF	TGCAGTGCTAGGCGTAGCGGGAAGAACACCGGGGAGCTGTTTTTT
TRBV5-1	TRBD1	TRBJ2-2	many	CASQGANTGELFF	TGCGCCAGCCAGGGGGCCAACACCGGGGAGCTGTTTTTT
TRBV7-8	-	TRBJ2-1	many	CASCSGTYNEQFF	TGTGCCAGCTGCTCCGGGACCTACAATGAGCAGTTCTTC
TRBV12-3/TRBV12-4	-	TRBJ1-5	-	CASSLPTGSQPQHF	TGTGCCAGCAGTTTACCCACAGGGAGCCAGCCCCAGCATTTT
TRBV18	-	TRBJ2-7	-	CASSPRTQTYEQYF	TGTGCCAGCTCACCTCGGACACAGACCTACGAGCAGTACTTC
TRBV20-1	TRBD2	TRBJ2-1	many	CSATGTSGGNEQFF	TGCAGTGCCACGGGGACTAGCGGGGGGAATGAGCAGTTCTTC
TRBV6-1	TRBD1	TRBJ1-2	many	CASRNLQGGNYGYTF	TGTGCCAGCAGGAACCTTCAGGGGGGAAACTATGGCTACACCTTC
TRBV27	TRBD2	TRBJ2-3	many	CASRVVAGGTDTQYF	TGTGCCAGCAGAGTTGTAGCGGGAGGAACAGATACGCAGTATTTT
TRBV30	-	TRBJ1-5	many	CAWSPQSNQPQHF	TGTGCCTGGAGTCCACAGAGCAATCAGCCCCAGCATTTT
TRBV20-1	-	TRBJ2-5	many	CSARRGVQETQYF	TGCAGTGCTAGACGAGGGGTCCAAGAGACCCAGTACTTC
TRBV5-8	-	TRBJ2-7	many	CASSLEAGTYEQYF	TGTGCCAGCAGCTTGGAGGCGGGAACCTACGAGCAGTACTTC
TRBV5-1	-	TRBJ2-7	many	CASSLPMGTETYEQYF	TGCGCCAGCAGCTTGCCGATGGGGACCGAAACCTACGAGCAGTACTTC
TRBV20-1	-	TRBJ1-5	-	CSARRVGDQPQHF	TGCAGTGCTAGGAGGGTAGGGGATCAGCCCCAGCATTTT
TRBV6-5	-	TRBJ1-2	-	CASSYSRDGGEGYTF	TGTGCCAGCAGTTACTCGCGGGACGGAGGGGAGGGCTACACCTTC
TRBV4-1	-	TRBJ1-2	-	CASSQDVARLNYGYTF	TGCGCCAGCAGCCAAGATGTTGCGAGGTTAAACTATGGCTACACCTTC
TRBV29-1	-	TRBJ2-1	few	CSVVAGSVLYNEQFF	TGCAGCGTTGTCGCAGGGTCGGTTCTGTACAATGAGCAGTTCTTC
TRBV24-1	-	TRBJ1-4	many	CATSDPRDMKKLFF	TGTGCCACCAGTGATCCGCGGGATATGAAAAAACTGTTTTTT
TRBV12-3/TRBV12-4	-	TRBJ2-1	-	CASSPGGFDNEQFF	TGTGCCAGCTCCCCCGGTGGGTTTGACAATGAGCAGTTCTTC
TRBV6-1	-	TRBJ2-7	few	CASSGKGVRSSYEQYF	TGTGCCAGCAGTGGCAAGGGGGTCAGGAGCTCCTACGAGCAGTACTTC
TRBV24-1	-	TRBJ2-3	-	CATSDSKMGPVHTDTQYF	TGTGCCACCAGTGACTCGAAAATGGGTCCAGTTCATACAGATACGCAGTATTTT
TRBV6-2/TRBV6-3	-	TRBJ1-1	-	CASSYEGGGTEAFF	TGTGCCAGCAGTTACGAGGGCGGGGGCACTGAAGCTTTCTTT
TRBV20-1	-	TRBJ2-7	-	CSATVTYEQYF	TGCAGTGCCACAGTCACCTACGAGCAGTACTTC
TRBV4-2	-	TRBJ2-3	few	CASSQAGSSADTQYF	TGTGCCAGCAGCCAAGCTGGAAGCAGCGCAGATACGCAGTATTTT
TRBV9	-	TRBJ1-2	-	CASSVAPVQAEKNTF	TGTGCCAGCAGCGTAGCCCCCGTGCAAGCTGAGAAGAACACCTTC
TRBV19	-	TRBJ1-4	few	CASSKGVGSEKLFF	TGTGCCAGTAGTAAGGGAGTGGGGAGTGAAAAACTGTTTTTT
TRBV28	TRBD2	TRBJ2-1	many	CASSLERGTSEFF	TGTGCCAGCAGTTTGGAGAGGGGGACTAGCGAGTTCTTC
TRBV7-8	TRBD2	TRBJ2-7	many	CASSLGLVGLAVSYEQYF	TGTGCCAGCAGCTTAGGGTTAGTAGGGCTAGCGGTCTCCTACGAGCAGTACTTC
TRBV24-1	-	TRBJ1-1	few	CATSDAKFFF	TGTGCCACCAGTGATGCGAAGTTTTTCTTT
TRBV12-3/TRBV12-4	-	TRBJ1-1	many	CANQDSLNTEAFF	TGTGCCAACCAAGACAGTCTGAACACTGAAGCTTTCTTT
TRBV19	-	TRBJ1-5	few	CASSIGGISNQPQHF	TGTGCCAGTAGTATAGGGGGGATTAGCAATCAGCCCCAGCATTTT
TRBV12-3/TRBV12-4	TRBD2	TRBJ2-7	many	CASSFGAGVGEQYF	TGTGCCAGCAGTTTTGGGGCGGGAGTGGGTGAGCAGTACTTC
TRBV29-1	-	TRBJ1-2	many	CSVYETREGYTF	TGCAGCGTTTATGAGACGAGAGAAGGCTACACCTTC
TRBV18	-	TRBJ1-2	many	CASSPNLRYGYTF	TGTGCCAGCTCACCAAATCTCCGTTATGGCTACACCTTC
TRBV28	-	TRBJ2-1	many	CASMAAGLRYNEQFF	TGTGCCAGCATGGCCGCGGGACTTAGATACAATGAGCAGTTCTTC
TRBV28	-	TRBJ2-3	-	CASSPPGRRLIDTQYF	TGTGCCAGCAGCCCGCCGGGACGGAGACTAATAGATACGCAGTATTTT
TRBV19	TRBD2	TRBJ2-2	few	CASSTQDRLAGVRDTGELFF	TGTGCCAGTAGTACCCAAGACCGACTAGCGGGCGTAAGGGACACCGGGGAGCTGTTTTTT
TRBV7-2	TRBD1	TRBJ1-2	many	CASSFLGTVSGGYTF	TGTGCCAGCAGCTTTCTTGGGACAGTCTCCGGTGGCTACACCTTC
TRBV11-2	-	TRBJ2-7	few	CASSLALSGTWAYEQYF	TGTGCCAGCAGCTTAGCCCTCTCCGGGACATGGGCCTACGAGCAGTACTTC
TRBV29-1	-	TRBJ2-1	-	CSVFPGQSSYNEQFF	TGCAGCGTTTTCCCTGGACAGAGCTCCTACAATGAGCAGTTCTTC
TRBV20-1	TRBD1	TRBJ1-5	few	CSASRGQGQGAGSNQPQHF	TGCAGTGCATCGAGAGGCCAGGGACAGGGGGCTGGGAGCAATCAGCCCCAGCATTTT
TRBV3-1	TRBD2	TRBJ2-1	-	CASSRALLAGVRNEQFF	TGTGCCAGCAGCCGAGCACTACTAGCGGGAGTTCGCAATGAGCAGTTCTTC
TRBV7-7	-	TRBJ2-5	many	CASSRTGLQETQYF	TGTGCTAGCAGCCGTACAGGGTTGCAAGAGACCCAGTACTTC
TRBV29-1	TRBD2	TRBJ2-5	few	CSVDSGRAAKTQYF	TGCAGCGTTGACAGCGGGAGGGCCGCAAAGACCCAGTACTTC
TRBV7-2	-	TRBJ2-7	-	CASSLVPSSDSSYEQYF	TGTGCCAGCAGCTTAGTCCCTAGTTCGGACAGCTCCTACGAGCAGTACTTC